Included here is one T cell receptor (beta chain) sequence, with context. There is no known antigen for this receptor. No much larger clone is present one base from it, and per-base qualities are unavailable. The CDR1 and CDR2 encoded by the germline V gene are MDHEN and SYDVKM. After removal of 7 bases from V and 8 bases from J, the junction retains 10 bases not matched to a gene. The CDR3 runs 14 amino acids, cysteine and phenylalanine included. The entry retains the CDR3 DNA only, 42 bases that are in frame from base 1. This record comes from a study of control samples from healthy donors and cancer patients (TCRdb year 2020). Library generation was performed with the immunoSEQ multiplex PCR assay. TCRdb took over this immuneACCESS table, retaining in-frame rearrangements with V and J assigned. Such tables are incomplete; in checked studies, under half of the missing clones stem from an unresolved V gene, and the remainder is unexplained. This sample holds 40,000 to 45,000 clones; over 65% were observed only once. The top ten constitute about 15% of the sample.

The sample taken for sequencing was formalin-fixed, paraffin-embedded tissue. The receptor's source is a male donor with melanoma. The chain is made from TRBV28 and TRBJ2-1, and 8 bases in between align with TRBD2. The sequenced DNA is TGTGCCAGCAAACTAAGCGGGAGTCGCTATGAGCAGTTCTTC. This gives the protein CASKLSGSRYEQFF.